Shown below are 29 T cell receptor beta chains from a single sample sequenced in a study of T cell responses to AZD1222 COVID-19 vaccine. The data were produced by immunoSEQ multiplex PCR, yet TCRdb's version contains in-frame clones alone and is incomplete. The sample contains 150,000 to 180,000 clones, 86% of which appear only once. The sequences come from peripheral blood, collected on day 0 of MenACWY control vaccination. The origin of the receptors is an adult in good health.

The rearrangement joins TRBV5-4 to TRBJ1-2; 7 bases are shared with TRBD1. This CDR3 contains 16 residues. V trimming: 4 bases; J trimming: 2 bases; junction bases outside the gene matches: 11. CDR1 is SGHNT, CDR2 YYREEE, per germline (reference sequence). This chain's CDR3 is CASSLGTDRLNYGYTF. The CDR3, as DNA: TGTGCCAGCAGCCTGGGGACAGACCGTCTGAACTATGGCTACACCTTC.

The J gene is TRBJ1-2, the V gene TRBV7-2; 7 bases fit TRBD1. Trimming at V came to 5 bases and at J to 2 bases, leaving 2 bases not matched to a gene. Germline-derived CDR1 and CDR2 are SGHTA and FQGNSA. The CDR3 sequence is 13 residues long. CDR3 sequence: CASSPQGNYGYTF. The CDR3 region has the DNA TGTGCCAGCAGCCCACAGGGGAACTATGGCTACACCTTC.

In DNA form, the CDR3 reads TGCGCCAGCAGCAAGACTAGCGGGGCTTACAATGAGCAGTTCTTC. Protein sequence: CASSKTSGAYNEQFF. The chain couples TRBV5-1 to TRBJ2-1, with TRBD2 matching over 11 bases. The CDR3 is 15 residues long. The V segment lost 4 bases and the J segment 4 bases; nucleotides outside the gene matches: 4. Germline V lookup: CDR1 SGHRS, CDR2 YFSETQ.

This rearrangement joins TRBV2 to TRBJ1-6; D is undetermined. The CDR3 covers 14 residues. CDR1 is SNHLY and CDR2 is FYNNEI in the germline V gene. V gave up 3 bases and J gave up 8 bases, with 11 bases separating them. The CDR3 DNA reads TGTGCCAGCAGTGATTGGAGATCCCATTCACCCCTCCACTTT. This codes for CASSDWRSHSPLHF.

This sequence joins TRBV28 and TRBJ1-1; 9 positions match TRBD1. The V segment lost 5 bases and the J segment 3 bases; nucleotides outside the gene matches: 1. In germline, CDR1 is MDHEN, CDR2 SYDVKM. The CDR3 runs 13 residues. In nucleotides, the CDR3 is TGTGCCAGCAGTACAGGGGGCCACACTGAAGCTTTCTTT. Translating gives CASSTGGHTEAFF.

The rearrangement joins TRBV5-1 to TRBJ2-1; D is possibly TRBD1 or TRBD2 (5 bases each). The CDR3 covers 13 residues. With 0 bases removed from V and 11 bases from J, the gap between germline ends came to 12 bases. From germline, CDR1 is SGHRS and CDR2 YFSETQ. CDR3 DNA: TGCGCCAGCAGCTTGGGGGACCCCGCGCAGCAGTTCTTC. Protein: CASSLGDPAQQFF.

The chain links TRBV2 to TRBJ1-5; 9 positions match TRBD1. Germline CDR1 SNHLY, CDR2 FYNNEI. This CDR3 has 13 amino acids. Losses at the gene ends were 7 bases for V and 5 bases for J; bases not matched to a gene: 3. DNA for the CDR3: TGTGCCAGCAAGAGGACAGGGGATCAGCCCCAGCATTTT. It is translated as CASKRTGDQPQHF.

DNA of the CDR3: TGTGCCAGCAGTTCGGGGGGGGACAGTTATAATTCACCCCTCCACTTT. This encodes CASSSGGDSYNSPLHF. The chain combines TRBV6-6 with TRBJ1-6; 7 positions agree with TRBD1. The V gene end was trimmed by 4 bases and the J gene end by 4 bases; junction bases not matched to a gene: 7. The length of the CDR3 is 16 residues. Per germline, CDR1 MNHNY and CDR2 SVGAGI (reference sequence).

The genes are TRBV9 and TRBJ2-5, with 8 bases fitting TRBD1. In germline, CDR1 is SGDLS, CDR2 YYNGEE. J gave up 1 base and V 4 bases, and 6 bases lay outside the gene matches. CDR3 length: 15 amino acids. The DNA for the CDR3 is TGTGCCAGCAGCACCCGGACAGGGACCCAAGAGACCCAGTACTTC. This encodes CASSTRTGTQETQYF.

This clone came up a few times. The J gene is TRBJ1-6, the V gene TRBV7-9; no clear D. The CDR3 totals 15 residues. Trimming took off 3 bases at V and 0 bases at J, with 6 bases between the two ends. Looked up from germline, CDR1 is SEHNR and CDR2 is FQNEAQ (reference sequence). CDR3 region: CASSFSLSYNSPLHF. CDR3 sequence (DNA): TGTGCCAGCAGCTTCAGTCTCTCCTATAATTCACCCCTCCACTTT.

The genes are TRBV5-6 and TRBJ1-2; unclear D gene. CDR3 length: 15 amino acids. Trimming took off 2 bases at V and 0 bases at J, with 11 bases between the two ends. Germline V lookup: CDR1 SGHDT, CDR2 YYEEEE. The CDR3 protein is CASSFYSQANYGYTF. In DNA, the CDR3 is TGTGCCAGCAGCTTTTACAGCCAGGCTAACTATGGCTACACCTTC. The whole variable domain, filled in from reference TRBV5-6 and TRBJ1-2, reads DAGVTQSPTHLIKTRGQQVTLRCSPKSGHDTVSWYQQALGQGPQFIFQYYEEEERQRGNFPDRFSGHQFPNYSSELNVNALLLGDSALYLCASSFYSQANYGYTFGSGTRLTVV.

V and J are TRBV28 and TRBJ1-5, with 10 bases lining up with TRBD1. CDR1 is MDHEN and CDR2 is SYDVKM in the germline V gene. V lost 10 bases to trimming and J lost 7 bases; unmatched junction nucleotides: 13. This CDR3 contains 15 residues. CDR3 amino acids: CAITSLTGGVQPQHF. The DNA for the CDR3 is TGTGCCATCACTTCCTTGACAGGGGGCGTCCAGCCCCAGCATTTT.

The CDR3 spells CASSIHRGEAFF. The CDR3 DNA reads TGTGCCAGTAGTATACACCGGGGTGAAGCTTTCTTT. The chain uses TRBV19 and TRBJ1-1; D not certain. This CDR3 comprises 12 residues. Germline CDR1 is LNHDA and CDR2 is SQIVND (reference sequence). Deletions cut 2 bases from V and 7 bases from J, with 8 bases between.

This chain joins TRBV5-5 and TRBJ2-7, with a possible D match to TRBD1 (5 bases). The CDR3 is 14 residues long. Trimming pared 6 bases from V and 2 bases from J, leaving 15 bases between. Germline V CDR1 and CDR2: SGHKS, YYEKEE (reference sequence). CDR3 residues: CASNRYGATYEQYF. CDR3 bases: TGTGCCAGCAACCGATATGGGGCCACCTACGAGCAGTACTTC. The variable domain in full, with the rest retrieved from reference TRBV5-5 and TRBJ2-7, is DAGVTQSPTHLIKTRGQQVTLRCSPISGHKSVSWYQQVLGQGPQFIFQYYEKEERGRGNFPDRFSARQFPNYSSELNVNALLLGDSALYLCASNRYGATYEQYFGPGTRLTVT.

CDR3 DNA sequence: TGTGCCAGCAGTAGCCCTTGGCGGGGATACGAGCAGTACGTC. Translated, it gives CASSSPWRGYEQYV. The chain couples TRBV28 to TRBJ2-7, with D maybe TRBD2 (6 bases). The V end lost 5 bases, the J end lost 4 bases, and 15 bases lay between the germline ends. The germline V gene has CDR1 MDHEN and CDR2 SYDVKM. This CDR3 is built from 14 residues.

The DNA for the CDR3 is TGTGCCAGCACCAGGACGCTCTCCTACAATGAGCAGTTCTTC. This encodes CASTRTLSYNEQFF. The chain couples TRBV7-8 to TRBJ2-1; D is undetermined. CDR3 length: 14 amino acids. In germline, CDR1 is SGHVS, CDR2 FQNEAQ. The V end lost 7 bases, the J end lost 0 bases, and 10 bases lay between the germline ends.

This clone was picked up one time. The chain carries TRBV9 and TRBJ2-5; TRBD2 matches 9 bases. This CDR3 is built from 16 residues. Trimming at V came to 4 bases and at J to 5 bases, leaving 12 bases not matched to a gene. Per the germline V gene, CDR1 is SGDLS and CDR2 is YYNGEE. CDR3 in amino acids: CASSPRGAGGRETQYF. The CDR3 nucleotides are TGTGCCAGCAGCCCAAGGGGCGCGGGGGGGCGTGAGACCCAGTACTTC. Variable domain in full (rest from reference TRBV9 and TRBJ2-5): DSGVTQTPKHLITATGQRVTLRCSPRSGDLSVYWYQQSLDQGLQFLIQYYNGEERAKGNILERFSAQQFPDLHSELNLSSLELGDSALYFCASSPRGAGGRETQYFGPGTRLLVL.

The chain has TRBV6-5 and TRBJ2-3; D unclear. This CDR3 has 12 residues. Germline values: CDR1 MNHEY, CDR2 SVGAGI. V shed 0 bases and J shed 6 bases, with 4 bases lying between them. The CDR3 region is CASSYSWDTQYF. The CDR3 DNA sequence: TGTGCCAGCAGTTACTCCTGGGATACGCAGTATTTT.

J is TRBJ1-2 and V is TRBV5-8; 7 bases map to TRBD1. With V trimmed by 3 bases and J by 8 bases, 13 bases remained unmatched. The CDR3 length is 15 residues. Germline V gene data show CDR1 as SGHTS and CDR2 as YDEGEE. As DNA, the CDR3 is TGTGCCAGCAGCTCCCGTCGCGCAGGGGGTCGAGGCTACACCTTC. Protein sequence: CASSSRRAGGRGYTF.

V gene TRBV7-9 combines with J gene TRBJ2-5; TRBD2 agrees at 12 bases. CDR1 is SEHNR, CDR2 FQNEAQ, per germline (reference sequence). V was clipped by 4 bases and J by 4 bases; unmatched bases: 10. The CDR3 consists of 17 residues. CDR3 loop: CASSSSLTSGRRETQYF. CDR3 nucleotide sequence: TGTGCCAGCAGCTCGAGTCTAACTAGCGGGAGGAGAGAGACCCAGTACTTC. Complete variable domain (other parts from reference TRBV7-9 and TRBJ2-5): DTGVSQNPRHKITKRGQNVTFRCDPISEHNRLYWYRQTLGQGPEFLTYFQNEAQLEKSRLLSDRFSAERPKGSFSTLEIQRTEQGDSAMYLCASSSSLTSGRRETQYFGPGTRLLVL.

This rearrangement joins TRBV12-3 or TRBV12-4 to TRBJ1-4; D not certain. This CDR3 region has 13 residues. V shed 5 bases and J shed 5 bases, with 9 bases lying between them. CDR3 sequence reads: CASSPGANEKLFF. DNA for the CDR3: TGTGCCAGCAGTCCAGGTGCAAATGAAAAACTGTTTTTT.

The genes are TRBV5-1 and TRBJ2-3; TRBD1 might be the D (5 bases). This CDR3 spans 14 amino acids. The germline V gene has CDR1 SGHRS and CDR2 YFSETQ. V lost 0 bases and J lost 2, with 7 bases in between. The CDR3 is CASSLGQTTDTQYF. CDR3 bases: TGCGCCAGCAGCTTGGGACAGACCACAGATACGCAGTATTTT.

This rearrangement joins TRBV11-2 to TRBJ2-1; D may correspond to TRBD1 or TRBD2 (5 bases each). Germline CDR1 reads SGHAT; CDR2 reads FQNNGV. The germline V and J ends were trimmed by 6 bases and 5 bases, with 20 bases remaining between them. The CDR3 consists of 16 residues. For the CDR3, the DNA is TGTGCCAGCAGTCCCCTCAGAGGGGAAAACAACAATGAGCAGTTCTTC. This sequence encodes CASSPLRGENNNEQFF.

This chain joins TRBV5-5 and TRBJ1-5, with 7 nucleotides matching TRBD1. Germline V lookup: CDR1 SGHKS, CDR2 YYEKEE (reference sequence). The J segment lost 1 base and the V segment lost 6 bases, leaving 10 bases of the junction unmatched. The CDR3 covers 16 residues. This chain's CDR3 is CASTPAGGKSNQPQHF. The CDR3 nucleotides are TGTGCCAGCACACCCGCAGGGGGGAAGAGCAATCAGCCCCAGCATTTT.

This sequence joins TRBV20-1 and TRBJ1-2; D remains unclear. V lost 3 bases to trimming and J lost 2 bases, with 7 bases between them. Germline V gives CDR1 DFQATT, CDR2 SNEGSKA (reference sequence). The CDR3 totals 12 residues. Here the CDR3 DNA reads TGCAGTGCTAGTGTGGGGAACTATGGCTACACCTTC. Translated, it gives CSASVGNYGYTF.

The chain uses TRBV19 and TRBJ2-7, with 8 bases matching TRBD2. After removal of 5 bases from V and 7 bases from J, the junction contained 19 bases not matched to a gene. Germline assignment: CDR1 LNHDA and CDR2 SQIVND (reference sequence). This CDR3 contains 17 residues. CDR3 loop: CASSLGLANPSYDEQYF. The CDR3 region has the DNA TGTGCCAGTAGTCTAGGACTAGCTAATCCCTCCTACGATGAGCAGTACTTC. The variable domain in full, with the rest retrieved from reference TRBV19 and TRBJ2-7, is DGGITQSPKYLFRKEGQNVTLSCEQNLNHDAMYWYRQDPGQGLRLIYYSQIVNDFQKGDIAEGYSVSREKKESFPLTVTSAQKNPTAFYLCASSLGLANPSYDEQYFGPGTRLTVT.

The V call is TRBV9, the J call TRBJ1-1, with D uncertain. The CDR3 runs to 16 residues. V lost 0 bases and J 5 bases, leaving 17 bases between the germline ends. Germline values: CDR1 SGDLS, CDR2 YYNGEE. DNA of the CDR3: TGTGCCAGCAGCGTAGGACCACCGGTGCCGGAGACTGAAGCTTTCTTT. Protein product: CASSVGPPVPETEAFF. Using reference TRBV9 and TRBJ1-1 for the parts outside the CDR3, the full variable domain is DSGVTQTPKHLITATGQRVTLRCSPRSGDLSVYWYQQSLDQGLQFLIQYYNGEERAKGNILERFSAQQFPDLHSELNLSSLELGDSALYFCASSVGPPVPETEAFFGQGTRLTVV.

The chain employs TRBV27 and TRBJ2-3; TRBD2 agrees at 10 bases. This CDR3 has 16 amino acids. Germline V CDR1 and CDR2: MNHEY, SMNVEV (reference sequence). The junction had 9 bases not matched to a gene; V was cut back by 4 bases and J by 5 bases. This chain's CDR3 is CASSSPGLAERDTQYF. The CDR3 nucleotides are TGTGCCAGCAGTTCGCCCGGACTAGCGGAGAGAGATACGCAGTATTTT.

The gene calls are TRBV5-4 and TRBJ1-1; 9 bases fit TRBD1. CDR3 length equals 16 residues. The trim removed 1 base at V and 6 bases at J, leaving 10 bases unmatched. The germline CDR1 and CDR2 sequences are SGHNT and YYREEE (reference sequence). CDR3 in DNA: TGTGCCAGCAGCTTGAGTTTGACAGGGGGTCCTTCTGAAGCTTTCTTT. Its protein product is CASSLSLTGGPSEAFF.